Below, 9 T cell receptor beta chains from the same sample are listed, as sequenced in a study of shared clonotypes between healthy human individuals. Clones were sequenced by immunoSEQ multiplex PCR, and TCRdb holds only the in-frame ones, with some missing. The top ten clones hold over 0.12% of a sample with roughly 2.5 million clones, roughly 92% of them seen once. The source material was naive CD4+ T cells sorted from blood. Documented subset: CD45RA+ positively selected. The receptors stem from a man aged 18 to 29 in good health.

The genes are TRBV5-4 and TRBJ2-3, with D hard to call. The CDR3 spans 15 residues. The V end was cut by 0 bases, the J end by 0 bases, with 8 bases between. CDR1 and CDR2 from the germline V gene are SGHNT and YYREEE (reference sequence). CDR3 in amino acids: CASSLGSTSTDTQYF. The CDR3 coding sequence is TGTGCCAGCAGCTTGGGATCGACTAGCACAGATACGCAGTATTTT.

The chain is built from TRBV7-9 and TRBJ2-1; the D is unclear. Germline assignment: CDR1 SEHNR and CDR2 FQNEAQ (reference sequence). This CDR3 has 15 amino acids. V lost 5 bases and J lost 1, with 12 bases in between. CDR3 bases: TGTGCCAGCAGCCCCCAATGGGGTTCCTACAATGAGCAGTTCTTC. Protein sequence: CASSPQWGSYNEQFF.

This clone was seen a handful of times. The rearrangement joins TRBV5-1 to TRBJ1-1, with D hard to call. The length of the CDR3 is 14 residues. Germline-derived CDR1 and CDR2 are SGHRS and YFSETQ. Trimming took off 3 bases at V and 4 bases at J, with 13 bases between the two ends. CDR3 sequence reads: CASSSGNPGTEAFF. The CDR3 coding sequence is TGCGCCAGCAGCTCCGGGAATCCGGGCACTGAAGCTTTCTTT.

This rearrangement joins TRBV4-1 to TRBJ2-1, with a possible D match to TRBD2 (6 bases). The germline CDR1 and CDR2 sequences are MGHRA and YSYEKL. The CDR3 has 20 residues. The V and J ends lost 3 bases and 2 bases respectively, with 26 bases between them. The CDR3 DNA reads as TGCGCCAGCAGCCACCCCCGGGACGTGACACCGGGACTGACCTACAATGAGCAGTTCTTC. This encodes CASSHPRDVTPGLTYNEQFF.

The rearrangement uses TRBV9 and TRBJ2-1; 8 bases align to TRBD2. V was pared by 0 bases and J by 3 bases, with 5 bases of the junction left unmatched. CDR1 and CDR2 from the germline V gene are SGDLS and YYNGEE. The CDR3 has 16 residues. The CDR3 DNA follows: TGTGCCAGCAGCGTAGATGGGAGCGGGAGCTACAATGAGCAGTTCTTC. As protein: CASSVDGSGSYNEQFF.

This chain links TRBV7-2 with TRBJ1-5; 7 bases are shared with TRBD1. The CDR3 extends over 14 amino acids. Per the germline V gene, CDR1 is SGHTA and CDR2 is FQGNSA. With 4 bases clipped from V and 6 bases from J, the junction kept 6 bases outside the gene matches. The DNA for the CDR3 is TGTGCCAGCAGCTCCCGACAGGGTATTCAGCCCCAGCATTTT. It yields the protein CASSSRQGIQPQHF.

This clone was counted only a few times. V gene TRBV19 combines with J gene TRBJ1-5, with D unclear. The germline CDR1 and CDR2 sequences are LNHDA and SQIVND (reference sequence). Trimming cost V 4 bases and J 1 base, with 17 bases left between them. The CDR3 runs to 17 residues. The chain's CDR3 is CASSTPARGRSNQPQHF. Here the CDR3 DNA reads TGTGCCAGTAGTACCCCTGCGCGGGGTAGGAGCAATCAGCCCCAGCATTTT.

V gene TRBV7-8 combines with J gene TRBJ2-5, with D maybe TRBD1 (6 bases). The V end lost 2 bases, the J end lost 5 bases, and 18 bases lay between the germline ends. This CDR3 has 16 residues. CDR1 SGHVS and CDR2 FQNEAQ come from the germline V gene. CDR3 residues: CASSLLWQGSHETQYF. The CDR3 DNA is TGTGCCAGCAGCTTATTATGGCAGGGGAGTCATGAGACCCAGTACTTC.

This clone was found once. This chain uses TRBV11-1 with TRBJ2-1, with 11 positions matching TRBD1. Germline V CDR1 and CDR2: SGHAT, FQDESV (reference sequence). There are 15 residues in the CDR3. V shed 5 bases, J shed 3 bases, and the junction held 3 bases outside the gene matches. CDR3 region: CASSPGTGGYNEQFF. The CDR3 DNA reads TGTGCCAGCAGCCCCGGGACAGGGGGCTACAATGAGCAGTTCTTC.